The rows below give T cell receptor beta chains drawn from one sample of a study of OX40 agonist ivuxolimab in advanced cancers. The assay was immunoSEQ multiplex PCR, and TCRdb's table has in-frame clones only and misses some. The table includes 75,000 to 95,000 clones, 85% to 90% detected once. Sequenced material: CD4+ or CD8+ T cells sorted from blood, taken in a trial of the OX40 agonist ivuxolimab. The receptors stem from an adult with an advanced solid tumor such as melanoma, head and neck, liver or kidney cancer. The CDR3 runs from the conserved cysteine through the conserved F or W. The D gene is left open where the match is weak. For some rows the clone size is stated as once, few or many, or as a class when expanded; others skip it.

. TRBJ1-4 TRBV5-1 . TGCGCCAGCAGCCTAACAACGCTAGGGCCGGGTGAAAAACTGTTTTTT CASSLTTLGPGEKLFF
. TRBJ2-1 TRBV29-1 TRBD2 TGCAGCGTTACGGGACTAGTGGGGAATGAGCAGTTCTTC CSVTGLVGNEQFF
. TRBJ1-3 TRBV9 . TGTGCCAGCAGCGTAGCGGGAACGCGCTCTGGAAACACCATATATTTT CASSVAGTRSGNTIYF
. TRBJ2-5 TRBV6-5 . TGTGCCAGCAGTTACTTAGGGAGGGGGCAGAGTACCCAGTACTTC CASSYLGRGQSTQYF
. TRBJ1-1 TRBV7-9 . TGTGCCAGCAGCTTTCGGGGGAACACTGAAGCTTTCTTT CASSFRGNTEAFF
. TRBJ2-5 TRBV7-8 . TGTGCCAGCAGCTTAGTGGGGGGACTGACCTATCAAGAGACCCAGTACTTC CASSLVGGLTYQETQYF
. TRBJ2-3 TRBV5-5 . TGTGCCAGCAGCTTGGAACAAGATACGCAGTATTTT CASSLEQDTQYF
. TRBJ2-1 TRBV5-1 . TGCGCCAGCAGCTTGGTGGGCGGGACCTACAATGAGCAGTTCTTC CASSLVGGTYNEQFF
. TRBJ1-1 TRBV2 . TGTGCCAGCAGTGCGAACACTGAAGCTTTCTTT CASSANTEAFF
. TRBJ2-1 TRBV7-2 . TGTGCCAGCAGCAATCAGAGGGGGGCCCAGTTCCTCAATGAGCAGTTCTTC CASSNQRGAQFLNEQFF
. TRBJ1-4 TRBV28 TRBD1 TGTGCCAGCAGTTTATTCCCCGGACAGGGACCTAATGAAAAACTGTTTTTT CASSLFPGQGPNEKLFF
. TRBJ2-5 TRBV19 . TGTGCCAGTAGTCCCACAGGGTTTACGACCCAGTACTTC CASSPTGFTTQYF
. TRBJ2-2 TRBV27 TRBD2 TGTGCCAGCAGTTCAGGACTAGCGGGATGGCAGGGCACCGGGGAGCTGTTTTTT CASSSGLAGWQGTGELFF
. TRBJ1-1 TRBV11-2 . TGTGCCAGCAGCCCGGACGGAACCTTGAACACTGAAGCTTTCTTT CASSPDGTLNTEAFF
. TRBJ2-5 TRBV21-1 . TGTGCCAGCAGCACCATAGCGGGGGAAGAGACCCAGTACTTC CASSTIAGEETQYF
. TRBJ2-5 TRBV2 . TGTGCCACCGCCCAAAATAGGGGAGAAGAGACCCAGTACTTC CATAQNRGEETQYF
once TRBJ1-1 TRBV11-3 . TGTGCCAGCAGCCTAGGGGGAGCAGTTACTGAAGCTTTCTTT CASSLGGAVTEAFF
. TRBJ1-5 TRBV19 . TGTGCCAGGGTACATGGGAGTTCAAATCAGCCCCAGCATTTT CARVHGSSNQPQHF
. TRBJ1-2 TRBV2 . TGTGCCAGCAGTGAAGCGGGGGGCTACACCTTC CASSEAGGYTF
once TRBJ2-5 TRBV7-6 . TGTGCCAGCAGCTTAGATGGTTTTGCGGGGCCTCAAGAGACCCAGTACTTC CASSLDGFAGPQETQYF
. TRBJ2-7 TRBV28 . TGTGCCAGCAGTACTAGACCTGAGCAGTACTTC CASSTRPEQYF
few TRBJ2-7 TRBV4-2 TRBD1 TGTGCCAGCAGCCAACGCAGGGGGTCACAGTACGAGCAGTACTTC CASSQRRGSQYEQYF
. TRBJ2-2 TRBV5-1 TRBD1 TGCGCCAGCAGCTGGGACAGGGGAAACGGGGAGCTGTTTTTT CASSWDRGNGELFF
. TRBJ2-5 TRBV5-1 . TGCGCCAGCAGCTTGGGGGTCCTAGCGTCGGAGGAGACCCAGTACTTC CASSLGVLASEETQYF
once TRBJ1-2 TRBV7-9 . TGTGCCAGCAGCTTAGAAGGCCCTCGAGGCTACACCTTC CASSLEGPRGYTF
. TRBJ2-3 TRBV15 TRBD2 TGTGCCACCAGCAGAGATCTAGCGGGGGGGGTTAGCGATACGCAGTATTTT CATSRDLAGGVSDTQYF
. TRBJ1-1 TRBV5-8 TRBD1 TGTGCCAGCAGTTCGTACAGGGGGAACACTGAAGCTTTCTTT CASSSYRGNTEAFF
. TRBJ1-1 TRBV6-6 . TGTGCCAGCAGTTACCAAGTCTTGAACACTGAAGCTTTCTTT CASSYQVLNTEAFF
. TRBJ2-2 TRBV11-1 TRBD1 TGTGCCAGCAGTTTCACGGGACAGGGGACCGGCGGGGAGCTGTTTTTT CASSFTGQGTGGELFF
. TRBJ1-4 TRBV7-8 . TGTGCCAGCAGCTTAAACACAGCCTTAGGCCGTGAAAAACTGTTTTTT CASSLNTALGREKLFF
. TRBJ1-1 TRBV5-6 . TGTGCCAGCAGCTTCGACAGAGACACTGAAGCTTTCTTT CASSFDRDTEAFF
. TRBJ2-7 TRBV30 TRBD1 TGTGCCTGGGTAAGGACAGGAGCCTACGAGCAGTACTTC CAWVRTGAYEQYF
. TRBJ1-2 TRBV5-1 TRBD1 TGCGCCAGCAGCTTGAGGGGACAGGGGGCTACCTTC CASSLRGQGATF
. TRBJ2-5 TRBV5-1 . TGCGCCAGCAGCTTGGGCCTATCCCAGGGAGAGACCCAGTACTTC CASSLGLSQGETQYF
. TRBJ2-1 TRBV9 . TGTGCCAGCAGCGTAGCAACTAGCTCCTACAATGAGCAGTTCTTC CASSVATSSYNEQFF
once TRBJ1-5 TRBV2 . TGTGCCAGCAGTGAGGGGGTGGGGAGCCAGCCCCAGCATTTT CASSEGVGSQPQHF
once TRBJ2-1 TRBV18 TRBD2 TGTGCCAGCTCACCACAACGTGGACTAGCTTACAATGAGCAGTTCTTC CASSPQRGLAYNEQFF
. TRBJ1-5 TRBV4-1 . TGCGCCAGCAGCCAAGAGAGGGGATTGCAGCCCCAGCATTTT CASSQERGLQPQHF
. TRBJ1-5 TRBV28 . TGTGCCAGCAGTTTAGTGGCAGACAATCAGCCCCAGCATTTT CASSLVADNQPQHF
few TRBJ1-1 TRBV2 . TGTGCCAGCAGTGAAGTGGGGGCGCGTACTGAAGCTTTCTTT CASSEVGARTEAFF
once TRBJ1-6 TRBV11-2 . TGTGCCAGCAGCTTAGTAAACAGTCCAAATTCACCCCTCCACTTT CASSLVNSPNSPLHF
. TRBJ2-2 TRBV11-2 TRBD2 TGTGCCAGCAGTTTCCTAGCGGGAGGGAACACCGGGGAGCTGTTTTTT CASSFLAGGNTGELFF
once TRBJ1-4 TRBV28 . TGTGCCAGCAGTCCCAGAGCCAATGAAAAACTGTTTTTT CASSPRANEKLFF
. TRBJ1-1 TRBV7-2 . TGTGCCAGCAGCCGTACAGTGAACACTGAAGCTTTCTTT CASSRTVNTEAFF
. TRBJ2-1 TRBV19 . TGTGCCAGTAGTATCCAGCGGAGCCCCGCCTACAATGAGCAGTTCTTC CASSIQRSPAYNEQFF
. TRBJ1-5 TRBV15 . TGTGCCACCAGCAGAGATCCCAGGAGTGCTCAGCCCCAGCATTTT CATSRDPRSAQPQHF
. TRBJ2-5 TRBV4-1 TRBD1 TGCGCCAGCAGCCAAGATCCGGGACAGGGGAAAGAGACCCAGTACTTC CASSQDPGQGKETQYF
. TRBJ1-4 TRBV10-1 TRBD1 TGCGCCAGCAGTGCCGGGACAGGGCGTGAAAAACTGTTTTTT CASSAGTGREKLFF
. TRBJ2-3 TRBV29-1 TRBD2 TGCAGCGTCGGACTAGCGGGAGGCAGCACAGATACGCAGTATTTT CSVGLAGGSTDTQYF
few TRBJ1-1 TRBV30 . TGTGCCTGGAGTTTCCCTAGGTGGAACACTGAAGCTTTCTTT CAWSFPRWNTEAFF
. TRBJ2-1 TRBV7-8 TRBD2 TGTGCCAGCAGCCCCTCGACTAGCGGGAGGGCCAATCTGGCTTCCGGTGAGCAGTTCTTC CASSPSTSGRANLASGEQFF